The 18 T cell receptor beta chains below come from one sample, sequenced in a study of T-cell reconstitution after alpha-beta-depleted transplantation in children (dated by TCRdb to the mid-2010s). The treatment or condition label for this specimen denotes: allogeneic hematopoietic cell transplantation with graft depleted of TCRalphabeta T cells and CD19 B cells. Library construction relied on PCR. Sequencing was carried out with an Illumina HiSeq 2500. Molecular barcoding was employed in the preparation of TCR libraries, with unique molecular identifiers being used to normalize TCRbeta repertoire quantification. TCRdb reprocessing: public reads trimmed at Q25 with fastp, clones called with MiXCR, in-frame beta chains kept. For every CDR3 protein sequence, its rows merge into one entry that carries the most common genes and DNA. The sample profile shows fewer than 550,000 distinct CDR3 sequences; approximately 10% of them were found once. The ten largest clones take up around 15% of the sample.

The sample in question was PBMCs, mostly from graft donor cells, obtained 180 days after TCRalphabeta/CD19-depleted stem cell transplant. The receptors stem from a female patient between 2 and 15 years old who had a stem cell transplant for aplastic anemia, so the T cells may come from the graft donor.

V and J are TRBV7-3 and TRBJ2-1, with 7 bases aligning to TRBD1. J lost 2 bases, V lost 5 bases, and 6 bases had no gene match. This CDR3 is built from 15 residues. Germline V gene sequence: CDR1 SGHTA, CDR2 FQGTGA. As DNA, the CDR3 is TGTGCCAGCAGCCCGACAGGGCGTGCCTACAATGAGCAGTTCTTC. Translated, it gives CASSPTGRAYNEQFF.

This clonotype was seen only a few times. The J gene is TRBJ2-7, the V gene TRBV7-9; D gene unclear. V lost 1 base to trimming and J lost 5 bases, with 15 bases between them. The CDR3 runs to 15 residues. The germline V gene has CDR1 SEHNR and CDR2 FQNEAQ (reference sequence). CDR3 nucleotide sequence: TGTGCCAGCAGCTTAGAAGGGTCCTCTATGAACGAGCAGTACGTC. Translated: CASSLEGSSMNEQYV.

The chain employs TRBV6-2 or TRBV6-3 and TRBJ2-3, with D possibly TRBD2 on 5 matching bases. Germline V gene data show CDR1 as MNHEY and CDR2 as SVGEGT. This CDR3 has 14 residues. V was trimmed by 4 bases and J by 5 bases, leaving 13 bases between them. The DNA for the CDR3 is TGTGCCAGCAGTTTTGGGAGAGCGGTAGATACGCAGTATTTT. This translates into CASSFGRAVDTQYF.

This clonotype has more than one count but fewer than ten. V and J are TRBV2 and TRBJ2-2; 8 nucleotides align to TRBD2. CDR1 and CDR2 from the germline V gene are SNHLY and FYNNEI. Losses at the gene ends were 2 bases for V and 5 bases for J; bases not matched to a gene: 7. This CDR3 is built from 16 residues. CDR3 region: CASSEFREGHTGELFF. As DNA, the CDR3 is TGTGCCAGCAGTGAATTCCGGGAGGGCCATACCGGGGAGCTGTTTTTT.

The rearrangement uses TRBV20-1 and TRBJ2-1, with no clear D. Germline loops: CDR1 DFQATT, CDR2 SNEGSKA (reference sequence). This CDR3 has 13 amino acids. V lost 3 bases, J lost 5 bases, and 11 bases lay in between. The DNA for the CDR3 is TGCAGTGCTAGGAGTACCCCCCACAATGAGCAGTTCTTC. Translated: CSARSTPHNEQFF.

There are many counts of this clonotype. This chain joins TRBV28 and TRBJ2-3, with D possibly being TRBD1 (6 bases). This CDR3 region has 16 residues. Trimming shortened V by 1 base and J by 5 bases, and 16 bases separated the two germline ends. CDR1 is MDHEN and CDR2 is SYDVKM in the germline V gene. Here the CDR3 reads CASSLLRGKNRDTQYF. For the CDR3, the DNA is TGTGCCAGCAGTTTATTAAGGGGGAAAAACAGAGATACGCAGTATTTT.

The chain recombines TRBV29-1 with TRBJ1-1, with a possible D match to TRBD1 (6 bases). Germline V CDR1 and CDR2: SQVTM, ANQGSEA. Trimming left V 2 bases short and J 2 bases short, with 12 bases between. The CDR3 is 14 amino acids. CDR3 DNA sequence: TGCAGCGTTGAACCGGGACACCTAAACACTGAAGCTTTCTTT. Translation gives CSVEPGHLNTEAFF.

This clonotype was recorded a few times. The V gene is TRBV25-1, the J gene TRBJ1-2, with 12 bases aligning to TRBD1. The CDR3 loop spans 23 amino acids. Trimming removed 4 bases from V and 1 base from J; junction bases left unmatched: 25. Germline V gives CDR1 MGHDK, CDR2 SYGVNS. CDR3 in DNA: TGTGCCAGCAGTGGCGAGACGGGATTACCCTCGGGGGACAGGGGGCTCGGTAACTATGGCTACACCTTC. As protein: CASSGETGLPSGDRGLGNYGYTF.

The chain carries TRBV18 and TRBJ2-3, with 13 bases that match TRBD2. Germline CDR1 and CDR2: KGHSH and LQKENI. The CDR3 has 18 residues. The J segment lost 4 bases and the V segment lost 1 base, leaving 8 bases of the junction unmatched. In DNA, the CDR3 is TGTGCCAGCTCACCACGGACTAGCGGGAGCGGATGGGCAGATACGCAGTATTTT. Amino acids: CASSPRTSGSGWADTQYF.

This rearrangement joins TRBV7-8 to TRBJ2-1; TRBD2 matches at 8 bases. Trimming took 2 bases from V and 8 from J; bases not matched to a gene: 8. Germline loops: CDR1 SGHVS, CDR2 FQNEAQ. The CDR3 is 15 residues long. The DNA of the CDR3 is TGTGCCAGCAGCTTAAAGCGGGGGCTCCGCGATGAGCAGTTCTTC. As protein: CASSLKRGLRDEQFF. The whole variable domain, remainder taken from reference TRBV7-8 and TRBJ2-1, is GAGVSQSPRYKVAKRGQDVALRCDPISGHVSLFWYQQALGQGPEFLTYFQNEAQLDKSGLPSDRFFAERPEGSVSTLKIQRTQQEDSAVYLCASSLKRGLRDEQFFGPGTRLTVL.

The chain links TRBV29-1 to TRBJ2-7; D might be TRBD1 or TRBD2, each matching 5 bases. From germline, CDR1 is SQVTM and CDR2 ANQGSEA. Trimming left V 6 bases short and J 2 bases short, with 17 bases between. There are 14 residues in the CDR3. CDR3 residues: CSVRRDRNPYEQYF. Here the CDR3 DNA reads TGCAGCGTGCGCCGGGACCGAAACCCCTACGAGCAGTACTTC.

A few counts support this clonotype. The chain links TRBV12-3 or TRBV12-4 to TRBJ1-2; D uncertain. Trimming took 2 bases from V and 3 from J, leaving 7 bases between them. There are 13 residues in the CDR3. CDR3: CASSLPSDYGYTF. CDR3 DNA: TGTGCCAGCAGTTTACCCTCTGACTATGGCTACACCTTC.

The sample holds a few counts of this clonotype. This sequence joins TRBV14 and TRBJ2-7; 11 bases agree with TRBD2. This CDR3 has 16 amino acids. CDR1 is SGHDN and CDR2 is FVKESK in the germline V gene. V was pared by 4 bases and J by 3 bases, with 8 bases of the junction left unmatched. This CDR3 is CASSPLAGVSLYEQYF. DNA for the CDR3: TGTGCCAGCAGCCCACTAGCGGGAGTGTCCCTCTACGAGCAGTACTTC.

As concerns this clonotype: A junction boundary mismatches the germline segment, possibly from a read error. The chain carries TRBV3-1 and TRBJ2-3; TRBD2 matches 9 bases. Per the germline V gene, CDR1 is LGHDT and CDR2 is YNNKEL (reference sequence). The length of the CDR3 is 16 residues. CDR3 DNA: TGTGCCAGCACCCAAGGGCGGGAGGGCCGATCAGATACGCAGTATTTT. Translated, it gives CASTQGREGRSDTQYF.

The rearrangement links TRBV20-1 to TRBJ2-7; D possibly corresponds to TRBD1 (5 bases). V shed 1 base and J shed 2 bases, with 12 bases lying between them. Germline lookup yields CDR1 DFQATT and CDR2 SNEGSKA (reference sequence). The CDR3 runs to 14 residues. Here the CDR3 reads CSARGPGSPYEQYV. In nucleotides, the CDR3 is TGCAGTGCTAGAGGACCAGGGTCCCCCTACGAGCAGTACGTC.

The rearrangement joins TRBV4-1 to TRBJ2-1; 9 nucleotides agree with TRBD2. Germline loops: CDR1 MGHRA, CDR2 YSYEKL. CDR3 length: 16 amino acids. Germline trimming cut 1 base from V and 8 bases from J; bases unmatched to any gene: 9. The CDR3, as DNA: TGCGCCAGCAGCCAAGCCCCGGGACTAGCCTTCGATGAGCAGTTCTTC. Amino acids: CASSQAPGLAFDEQFF.

This clonotype was counted between two and nine times. The chain employs TRBV27 and TRBJ2-3; possibly TRBD1 or TRBD2 for D (5 bases each). Germline V gene sequence: CDR1 MNHEY, CDR2 SMNVEV (reference sequence). Trimming cost V 6 bases and J 6 bases, with 16 bases left between them. The CDR3 consists of 14 residues. This chain's CDR3 is CASSRTRRGDTQYF. The CDR3 bases are TGTGCCAGCAGCCGTACTAGACGGGGCGATACGCAGTATTTT.

The J gene is TRBJ2-1, the V gene TRBV15, with no clear D. CDR1 and CDR2 from the germline V gene are LNHNV and YYDKDF (reference sequence). The ends were cut back, 0 bases at V and 8 bases at J, with 14 bases in the middle. This CDR3 has 15 amino acids. The CDR3 loop is CATSRERAVRHEQFF. CDR3 DNA sequence: TGTGCCACCAGCAGAGAAAGGGCAGTGCGTCATGAGCAGTTCTTC. The variable domain in full, completed from reference TRBV15 and TRBJ2-1, reads DAMVIQNPRYQVTQFGKPVTLSCSQTLNHNVMYWYQQKSSQAPKLLFHYYDKDFNNEADTPDNFQSRRPNTSFCFLDIRSPGLGDTAMYLCATSRERAVRHEQFFGPGTRLTVL.